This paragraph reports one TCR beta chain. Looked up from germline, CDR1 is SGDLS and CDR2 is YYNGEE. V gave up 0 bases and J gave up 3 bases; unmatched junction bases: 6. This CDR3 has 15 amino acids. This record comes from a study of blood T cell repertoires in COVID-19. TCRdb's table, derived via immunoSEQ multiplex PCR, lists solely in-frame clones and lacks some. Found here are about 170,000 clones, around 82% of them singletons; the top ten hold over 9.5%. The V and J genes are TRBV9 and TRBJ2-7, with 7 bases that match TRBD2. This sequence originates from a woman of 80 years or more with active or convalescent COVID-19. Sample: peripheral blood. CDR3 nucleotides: TGTGCCAGCAGCGTAGCGTCCGGGAGGAACTACGAGCAGTACTTC. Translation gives CASSVASGRNYEQYF.